This TCR beta chain was observed in a study of blood T cell repertoires in COVID-19. Study-wide background: Samples came from the United States, Italy and Spain, spanning acute and convalescent COVID-19. T cells, B-cell-depleted T cells, or PBMCs supplied cDNA or gDNA.

A few counts support this clone. CDR3 length: 14 residues. The ends were cut back, 6 bases at V and 5 bases at J, with 14 bases in the middle. The germline V gene encodes CDR1 MDHEN and CDR2 SYDVKM. Clones were sequenced by immunoSEQ multiplex PCR, and TCRdb holds only the in-frame ones, with some missing. The sample has approximately 240,000 clones, more than 65% seen once. The chain is built from TRBV28 and TRBJ2-1; D uncertain. This receptor was taken from a woman aged 40 to 50 with active or convalescent COVID-19. The sequencing sample was made of peripheral blood. CDR3 bases: TGTGCCAGCAGAAGAGGAATGAAGAACAATGAGCAGTTCTTC. Translated: CASRRGMKNNEQFF.